This T cell receptor (beta chain) was sequenced in a study of blood T cell repertoires in COVID-19. About the research overall: Sources were T cells, B-cell-depleted T cells, or PBMCs; the material itself was cDNA or gDNA.

Assay used: immunoSEQ multiplex PCR; TCRdb lists only in-frame clones, some missing. The sample yields 650,000 to 800,000 clones, about 87% seen once. The clonotype was recovered from a woman under 30 with acute or convalescent COVID-19. The sample consisted of peripheral blood.

The CDR3 is CASSPRTRRHNSPLHF. The DNA for the CDR3 is TGTGCCAGCAGCCCCCGTACACGGAGGCATAATTCACCCCTCCACTTT. The V gene is TRBV7-6, the J gene TRBJ1-6; no definite D call. This CDR3 contains 16 residues. Germline values: CDR1 SGHVS, CDR2 FNYEAQ. Between the trimmed V and J ends, which lost 5 bases and 5 bases, there was a span of 16 bases. The whole variable domain, remainder taken from reference TRBV7-6 and TRBJ1-6, is GAGVSQSPRYKVTKRGQDVALRCDPISGHVSLYWYRQALGQGPEFLTYFNYEAQQDKSGLPNDRFSAERPEGSISTLTIQRTEQRDSAMYRCASSPRTRRHNSPLHFGNGTRLTVT.